The source of this T cell receptor (beta chain) is a study of neurological immune-mediated disorders. Points from the study as a whole: Multiple sclerosis, the disease with the least TCR clonal expansion, fell below healthy controls, whereas HTLV-1-associated myelopathy showed the most.

Ten or more counts support this clonotype. The antigen remains unidentified. The ends were cut back, 0 bases at V and 2 bases at J, with 7 bases in the middle. The length of the CDR3 is 14 residues. Germline V gene data show CDR1 as ENHRY and CDR2 as SYGVKD. The cDNA was synthesized by means of template-switch 5'RACE, which was carried out with 10-nucleotide random UMIs. MiXCR was run by TCRdb on the 5' RACE reads, yielding one entry per CDR3 protein. The sample contains tens of thousands of distinct CDR3 sequences, roughly 13% of which appear only once. The receptor was derived from a woman in her 50s in good health. The sample comprised PBMCs. The chain has TRBV10-3 and TRBJ1-1; the D is unclear. CDR3 in amino acids: CAISESIGNTEAFF. The CDR3 DNA is TGTGCCATCAGTGAGTCGATAGGTAACACTGAAGCTTTCTTT.